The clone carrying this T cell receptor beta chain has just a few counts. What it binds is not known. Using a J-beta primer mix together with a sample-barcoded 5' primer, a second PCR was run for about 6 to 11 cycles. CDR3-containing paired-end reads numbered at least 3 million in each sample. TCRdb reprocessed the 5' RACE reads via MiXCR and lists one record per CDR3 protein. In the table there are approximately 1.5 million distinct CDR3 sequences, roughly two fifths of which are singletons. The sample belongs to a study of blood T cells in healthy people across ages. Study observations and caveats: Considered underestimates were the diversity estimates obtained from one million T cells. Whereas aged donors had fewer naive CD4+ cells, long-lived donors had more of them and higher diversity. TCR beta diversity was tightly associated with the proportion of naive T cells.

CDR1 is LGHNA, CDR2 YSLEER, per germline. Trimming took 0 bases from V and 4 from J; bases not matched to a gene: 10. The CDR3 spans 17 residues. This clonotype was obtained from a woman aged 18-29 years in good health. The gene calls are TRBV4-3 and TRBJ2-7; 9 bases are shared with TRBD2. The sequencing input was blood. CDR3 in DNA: TGCGCCAGCAGCCAAGATCTTGTAGGGCTAGCGGGGTACGAGCAGTACTTC. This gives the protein CASSQDLVGLAGYEQYF.